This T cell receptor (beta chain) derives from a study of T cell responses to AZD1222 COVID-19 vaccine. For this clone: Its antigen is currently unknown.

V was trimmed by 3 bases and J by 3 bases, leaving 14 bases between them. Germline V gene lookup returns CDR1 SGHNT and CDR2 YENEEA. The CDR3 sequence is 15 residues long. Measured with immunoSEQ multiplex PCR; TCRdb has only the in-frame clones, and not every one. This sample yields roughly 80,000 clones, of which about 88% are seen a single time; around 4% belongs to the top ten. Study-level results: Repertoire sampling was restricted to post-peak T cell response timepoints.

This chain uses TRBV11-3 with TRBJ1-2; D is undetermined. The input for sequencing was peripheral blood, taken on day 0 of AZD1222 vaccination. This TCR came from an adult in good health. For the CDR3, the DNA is TGTGCCAGCAGCTTCTTGAACGGAGATTACTATGGCTACACCTTC. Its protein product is CASSFLNGDYYGYTF.